The clone carrying this T cell receptor (beta chain) turned up a few times. Its antigen is as yet unknown. The V gene's germline CDR1 is SEHNR and CDR2 FQNEAQ (reference sequence). The CDR3 runs to 16 residues. Trimming left V 3 bases short and J 5 bases short, with 16 bases between. These data belong to a study of T cell responses to AZD1222 COVID-19 vaccine. Study conclusions and caveats: Just 5 to 7 people given AZD1222 tested seropositive at baseline. Close to half of all spike-specific TCRs reportedly target regions of the variants that are unmutated.

Using immunoSEQ multiplex PCR, the repertoire was profiled, and TCRdb retains in-frame clones only, with some absent. The sample contains 150,000 to 200,000 clones, 80% to 95% of which appear only once. V and J are TRBV7-9 and TRBJ2-2, with D possibly TRBD2 on 5 matching bases. The specimen comprised peripheral blood, sampled on day 0 of AZD1222 vaccination. This TCR was recovered from an adult in good health. The CDR3 nucleotides are TGTGCCAGCAGCTTTCTCCAGTGGTCGGGGACCGGGGAGCTGTTTTTT. It codes for CASSFLQWSGTGELFF. Looking up the rest from reference TRBV7-9 and TRBJ2-2 gives the full variable domain: DTGVSQNPRHKITKRGQNVTFRCDPISEHNRLYWYRQTLGQGPEFLTYFQNEAQLEKSRLLSDRFSAERPKGSFSTLEIQRTEQGDSAMYLCASSFLQWSGTGELFFGEGSRLTVL.